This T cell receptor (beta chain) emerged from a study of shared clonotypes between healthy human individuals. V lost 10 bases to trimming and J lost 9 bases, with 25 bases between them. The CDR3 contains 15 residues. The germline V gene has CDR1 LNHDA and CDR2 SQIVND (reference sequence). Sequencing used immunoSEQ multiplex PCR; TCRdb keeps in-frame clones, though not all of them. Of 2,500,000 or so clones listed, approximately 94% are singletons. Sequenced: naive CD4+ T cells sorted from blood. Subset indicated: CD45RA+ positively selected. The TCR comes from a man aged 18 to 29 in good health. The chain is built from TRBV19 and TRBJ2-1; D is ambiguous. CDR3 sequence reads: CATHSLDAYPLEQFF. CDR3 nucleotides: TGTGCCACCCACTCTCTTGACGCTTATCCCCTTGAGCAGTTCTTC.